These 8 T cell receptor beta chains originate from one sample sequenced in a study of Ad26.COV2.S vaccination and SARS-CoV-2 variants. The treatment is: some 20 received Ad26.COV2.S at low or high dose, single or two shots; about 5 received placebo; per-sample allocation not given. Material that was analyzed had been drawn on day 63 after the first vaccine or placebo injection. Data came from immunoSEQ multiplex PCR; TCRdb stores just in-frame clones and leaves some out. The sample carries around 400,000 clones, around 89% recorded once. Here the sequenced sample was peripheral blood, taken in a trial of Ad26.COV2.S vaccine versus placebo. The receptors were sampled from a person aged 18-65 years who received the Ad26.COV2.S COVID-19 vaccine or a placebo.

This rearrangement joins TRBV10-3 to TRBJ2-2, with D possibly being TRBD1 or TRBD2 (6 bases each). The germline CDR1 and CDR2 sequences are ENHRY and SYGVKD. Deletions cut 4 bases from V and 7 bases from J, with 16 bases between. The CDR3 spans 15 residues. Here the CDR3 reads CAISAGARRFGELFF. CDR3 sequence (DNA): TGTGCCATCAGTGCGGGGGCCCGGCGCTTCGGGGAGCTGTTTTTT.

This chain links TRBV12-3 or TRBV12-4 with TRBJ2-3; no definite D call. The V gene lost 4 bases and the J gene lost 4 bases, with 6 bases spanning the gap. The CDR3 is 12 amino acids. CDR3 sequence reads: CASSSGPDTQYF. In DNA, the CDR3 is TGTGCCAGCAGTTCGGGCCCAGATACGCAGTATTTT.

The chain joins TRBV14 to TRBJ1-2, with D unclear. Trimming removed 4 bases from V and 2 bases from J, with 8 bases in between. The CDR3 covers 13 residues. Looked up from germline, CDR1 is SGHDN and CDR2 is FVKESK. The CDR3 spells CASSLGLNYGYTF. As DNA, the CDR3 is TGTGCCAGCAGCCTCGGACTGAACTATGGCTACACCTTC.

The chain has TRBV5-5 and TRBJ1-4; 12 bases are shared with TRBD1. The germline gives CDR1 SGHKS, CDR2 YYEKEE (reference sequence). With 1 base clipped from V and 3 bases from J, the junction kept 4 bases outside the gene matches. The length of the CDR3 is 17 residues. The CDR3 here is CASSLPGTGGANEKLFF. The CDR3 nucleotides are TGTGCCAGCAGCTTGCCCGGGACAGGGGGCGCTAATGAAAAACTGTTTTTT. Variable domain in full (rest from reference TRBV5-5 and TRBJ1-4): DAGVTQSPTHLIKTRGQQVTLRCSPISGHKSVSWYQQVLGQGPQFIFQYYEKEERGRGNFPDRFSARQFPNYSSELNVNALLLGDSALYLCASSLPGTGGANEKLFFGSGTQLSVL.

The chain recombines TRBV19 with TRBJ1-5; D is uncertain. CDR1 LNHDA and CDR2 SQIVND come from the germline V gene (reference sequence). CDR3 length: 15 amino acids. V was pared by 7 bases and J by 1 base, with 14 bases between. CDR3 region: CASISSSRSNQPQHF. The DNA for the CDR3 is TGTGCCAGTATATCCAGTAGTCGCAGCAATCAGCCCCAGCATTTT.

The chain employs TRBV30 and TRBJ1-1, with no clear D. Per germline, CDR1 GTSNPN and CDR2 SVGIG (reference sequence). The CDR3 is made up of 13 amino acids. Deletions cut 4 bases from V and 0 bases from J, with 9 bases between. CDR3 DNA: TGTGCCTGGAACCTACAGTTGAACACTGAAGCTTTCTTT. It specifies CAWNLQLNTEAFF.

The rearrangement links TRBV28 to TRBJ2-1; tentatively, D is TRBD1 (5 bases). CDR3 size: 13 residues. Trimming stripped 7 bases from V and 10 bases from J, with 17 bases between. Germline assignment: CDR1 MDHEN and CDR2 SYDVKM. CDR3 sequence: CASTTSRGVEQFF. The CDR3 nucleotides are TGTGCCAGCACCACCTCTAGGGGTGTCGAGCAGTTCTTC. Variable domain in full (rest from reference TRBV28 and TRBJ2-1): DVKVTQSSRYLVKRTGEKVFLECVQDMDHENMFWYRQDPGLGLRLIYFSYDVKMKEKGDIPEGYSVSREKKERFSLILESASTNQTSMYLCASTTSRGVEQFFGPGTRLTVL.

The CDR3 here is CASTGLGQGHEQFF. The CDR3 DNA reads as TGCGCCAGCACGGGTTTAGGACAGGGCCATGAGCAGTTCTTC. This chain joins TRBV5-1 and TRBJ2-1, with 8 positions matching TRBD1. The CDR3 runs to 14 residues. V lost 6 bases to trimming and J lost 8 bases; unmatched junction nucleotides: 10. Germline V lookup: CDR1 SGHRS, CDR2 YFSETQ.